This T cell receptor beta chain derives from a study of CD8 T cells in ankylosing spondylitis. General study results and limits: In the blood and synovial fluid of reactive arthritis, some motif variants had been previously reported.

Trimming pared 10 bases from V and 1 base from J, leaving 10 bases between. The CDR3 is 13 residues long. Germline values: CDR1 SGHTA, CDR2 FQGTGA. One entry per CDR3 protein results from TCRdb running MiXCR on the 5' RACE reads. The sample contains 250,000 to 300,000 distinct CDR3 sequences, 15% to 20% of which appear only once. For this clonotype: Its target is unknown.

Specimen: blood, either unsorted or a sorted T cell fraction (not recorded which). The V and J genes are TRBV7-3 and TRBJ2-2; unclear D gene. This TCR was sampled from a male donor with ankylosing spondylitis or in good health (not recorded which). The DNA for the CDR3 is TGTGCCATCAAATTGGAGAACACCGGGGAGCTGTTTTTT. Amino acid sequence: CAIKLENTGELFF.